This T cell receptor (beta chain) was captured in a study of T cell repertoires in ileal Crohn's disease (dated by TCRdb to the late 2010s). With respect to the entire study: The median duration of disease was roughly 7.6 years, and at the time of surgery roughly 36% of patients were active smokers. Every patient underwent surgery because of a complication, which was stricturing disease in approximately 61% of cases and penetrating disease in about 40%. Roughly half of the patients were given postoperative therapy, with 15 to 20 on anti-TNF agents and about a dozen on thiopurines. A prospective multicentre cohort supplied the 55 to 60 Crohn's disease patients whose TCR repertoires were analysed. The study was conducted in parallel with a multicentre cohort built to find predictors of early endoscopic recurrence after ileocolonic resection. A Rutgeerts score higher than i0 was the definition used for endoscopic postoperative recurrence. A total of roughly 170 mucosal samples from about 50 patients were sequenced, with samples obtained at several locations on the surgical specimen and at postoperative endoscopy. Broad study findings and their caveats: Mucosal CD4 and CD8 T cells were sorted and sequenced only in a subgroup of patients, whose size was not stated. More high-frequency clones were carried by sorted CD8 T cells than by CD4 T cells, suggesting that mucosal expansions were mainly CD8. A significantly higher proportion of clonal expansions was observed in active smokers at surgery than in non-smokers (approximately 26% vs 20%, p=0.02). Endoscopic recurrence was found to be associated with higher high-frequency clone percentages at surgery, and recurrence was observed in all patients with clonality above 26.8% (18/57).

For commercial TCRB immunosequencing, 450 to 550 nanograms of biopsy DNA were submitted for each sample. Adaptive Biotechnology amplified CDR3 regions from genomic DNA with a two-step multiplex PCR that controlled for amplification bias. Primers covering every V and J gene segment were used in the first PCR, while barcodes and Illumina adapters were added in the second PCR. CDR3 libraries were sequenced using an Illumina instrument. The authors' analysis ran thus. The analysis used both the pipelines supplied by the vendor and custom analysis of the raw data in R/Bioconductor with R version 3.3.0. Clonality, which ranges from 0 to 1, was calculated as the inverse of the normalised Shannon entropy across all productive clones. High-frequency clones were defined as the share of the repertoire taken up by the top 100 clones, keeping only clones that passed a 95% confidence test. The Simpson index measured repertoire diversity, and the Morisita-Horn index measured overlap between samples. TCRdb took over this immuneACCESS table, retaining in-frame rearrangements with V and J assigned. Such tables are incomplete; in checked studies, under half of the missing clones stem from an unresolved V gene, and the remainder is unexplained. V, J and clone size are taken as reported in that table, and D and trimming were inferred from the DNA itself. Here the sample has 25,000 to 30,000 clones; about four fifths occur a single time. 19% of the sample goes to the ten largest clones.

This clone occurred a few times. Its antigen remains unidentified. No base quality information exists; no much larger clone differs at one position. Adults with ileal or ileocolonic Crohn's disease and an indication for ileocolonic resection were eligible for inclusion. Whole ileal mucosal biopsies were kept frozen at -80 degrees C prior to DNA extraction. Genomic DNA was isolated from frozen whole biopsies using a TRizol-based method, and the DNA was quantified with a NanoDrop 2000 spectrophotometer. Sequences were obtained from ileal tissue. The source of this sequence is an adult with Crohn's disease.

The nucleotide sequence reads as follows: TGTGCCACCAAGAGGTCAACTGGACAGGGTTTTAGCAATCAGCCCCAGCATTTT. Its amino acids are CATKRSTGQGFSNQPQHF. The chain was built from TRBV19 and TRBJ1-5; 8 nucleotides in the junction match TRBD1. V is pruned by 10 bases and J by 0 bases, leaving 17 bases of the junction without a gene match. The CDR3 starts with the cysteine, ends with the phenylalanine, and has 18 residues. CDR3 DNA is the only sequence kept; it has 54 bases, read in frame from the first base. Reading the germline V gene (reference sequence) gives CDR1 LNHDA and CDR2 SQIVND.